The 17 T cell receptor beta chains reported below all come from one sample, sequenced in a study of graft-versus-host responses after intestinal transplantation. Some clones are missing from TCRdb's copy, which holds only in-frame ones; the method was immunoSEQ multiplex PCR. The sample contains over 85,000 clones, approximately 92% of which appear only once. Their antigens are not known. The source was unstimulated CD8+ T cells sorted from spleen or lymph node cells, collected before intestinal transplant. These receptors came from a human donor who received an intestinal transplant.

J is TRBJ2-2 and V is TRBV21-1; the table names TRBD1, a call not compared with the DNA. TRBV21-1 corresponds to a pseudogene. The CDR3 is 15 residues long. In DNA, the CDR3 is TGTGCCAGCAGCAGGGACAGGGAGGCCGCCGGGGAGCTGTTTTTT. It codes for CASSRDREAAGELFF.

The chain carries TRBV19 and TRBJ1-6; 7 bases map to TRBD1. Looked up from germline, CDR1 is LNHDA and CDR2 is SQIVND (reference sequence). V dropped 5 bases and J dropped 8; count of bases not matched to a gene: 6. This CDR3 contains 14 residues. The CDR3 protein is CASSAGTAYSPLHF. In nucleotides, the CDR3 is TGTGCCAGTAGTGCCGGGACAGCCTATTCACCCCTCCACTTT.

The J gene is TRBJ2-5, the V gene TRBV7-9; perhaps TRBD1 as D (5 bases). CDR3 size: 15 residues. CDR1 SEHNR and CDR2 FQNEAQ come from the germline V gene (reference sequence). Trimming left V 1 base short and J 3 bases short, with 12 bases between. The CDR3 coding sequence is TGTGCCAGCAGCTTAGTTGTTGGCAGGGAAGAGACCCAGTACTTC. Protein product: CASSLVVGREETQYF.

In its sample, this clone was seen a few times. This chain connects TRBV2 to TRBJ1-1; 9 bases fit TRBD1. CDR3 size: 15 residues. V lost 1 base to trimming and J lost 1 base; unmatched junction nucleotides: 1. From germline, CDR1 is SNHLY and CDR2 FYNNEI. The CDR3 DNA is TGTGCCAGCAGTGAAGGGGACAGGGCGAACACTGAAGCTTTCTTT. Protein sequence: CASSEGDRANTEAFF.

The genes are TRBV20-1 and TRBJ1-1; no clear D. Looked up from germline, CDR1 is DFQATT and CDR2 is SNEGSKA (reference sequence). This CDR3 is built from 9 residues. CDR3 residues: CRPSGLAFF. The CDR3 DNA is TGCAGGCCATCAGGTCTAGCTTTCTTT.

The CDR3 reads CASSQGLAGGNYEQYF. The CDR3 DNA reads TGCGCCAGCAGCCAAGGCTTAGCGGGGGGGAATTACGAGCAGTACTTC. This rearrangement joins TRBV4-1 to TRBJ2-7; 11 bases map to TRBD2. The CDR3 totals 16 residues. The V and J ends lost 1 base and 4 bases, in that order; junction bases with no gene match: 6. In germline, CDR1 is MGHRA, CDR2 YSYEKL.

This clone was picked up one time. This chain connects TRBV7-3 to TRBJ2-5, with 8 bases that match TRBD1. Germline CDR1 SGHTA, CDR2 FQGTGA. The CDR3 has 16 residues. V was pared by 3 bases and J by 5 bases, with 11 bases of the junction left unmatched. The CDR3 bases are TGTGCCAGCAGCTTGAGCGTGGACAGGGTATCGGAGACCCAGTACTTC. It codes for CASSLSVDRVSETQYF.

The chain is built from TRBV11-2 and TRBJ2-3, with 9 bases aligning to TRBD2. V lost 3 bases, J lost 6 bases, and 10 bases stayed unmatched. The CDR3 is made up of 16 amino acids. Germline CDR1 and CDR2: SGHAT and FQNNGV. This CDR3 reads CASSFPRGSGSDTQYF. Here the CDR3 DNA reads TGTGCCAGCAGCTTTCCCCGGGGTAGCGGGAGTGATACGCAGTATTTT.

This sequence joins TRBV7-9 and TRBJ1-4; the D gene is possibly TRBD1 (6 bases). The CDR3 is made up of 15 amino acids. The germline V gene encodes CDR1 SEHNR and CDR2 FQNEAQ (reference sequence). Trimming pared 1 base from V and 4 bases from J, leaving 10 bases between. The DNA of the CDR3 is TGTGCCAGCAGCTTAGGGCAACAGGGTAATGAAAAACTGTTTTTT. Encoded protein: CASSLGQQGNEKLFF. Full variable domain (rest looked up from reference TRBV7-9 and TRBJ1-4): DTGVSQNPRHKITKRGQNVTFRCDPISEHNRLYWYRQTLGQGPEFLTYFQNEAQLEKSRLLSDRFSAERPKGSFSTLEIQRTEQGDSAMYLCASSLGQQGNEKLFFGSGTQLSVL.

The count of this clone is one. This sequence joins TRBV7-9 and TRBJ2-1; 14 positions agree with TRBD2. CDR1 is SEHNR and CDR2 is FQNEAQ in the germline V gene (reference sequence). The V segment lost 8 bases and the J segment 9 bases; nucleotides outside the gene matches: 6. The CDR3 runs to 14 residues. The CDR3 DNA sequence: TGTGCCAGCCCCGGGACTAGCGGGAGAGGTGAGCAGTTCTTC. Encoded protein: CASPGTSGRGEQFF.

V gene TRBV7-7 combines with J gene TRBJ1-5; maybe TRBD1 (6 bases). This CDR3 has 15 amino acids. Germline CDR1 is SSHAT and CDR2 is FNYEAQ (reference sequence). Trimming pared 2 bases from V and 5 bases from J, leaving 13 bases between. The CDR3 DNA sequence: TGTGCCAGCAGCTTAACGCGAAAGGGGGATCAGCCCCAGCATTTT. Amino acids: CASSLTRKGDQPQHF.

The V call is TRBV29-1, the J call TRBJ2-5; TRBD1 matches at 7 bases. The CDR3 extends over 15 amino acids. CDR1 SQVTM and CDR2 ANQGSEA come from the germline V gene. V lost 2 bases and J lost 6; bases outside the gene matches: 12. The chain's CDR3 is CSVEPRTGPIQTQYF. The CDR3 DNA follows: TGCAGCGTTGAACCCAGGACAGGCCCGATTCAGACCCAGTACTTC.

This rearrangement joins TRBV30 to TRBJ1-1, with D unresolved. Trimming pared 3 bases from V and 8 bases from J, leaving 13 bases between. The CDR3 has 12 amino acids. Germline V gene lookup returns CDR1 GTSNPN and CDR2 SVGIG (reference sequence). The CDR3 spells CAWRDNRIEAFF. As DNA, the CDR3 is TGTGCCTGGAGAGATAACAGAATCGAAGCTTTCTTT.

V usage is TRBV28 and J usage is TRBJ2-1; the match to TRBD2 covers 8 bases. With 5 bases clipped from V and 8 bases from J, the junction kept 14 bases outside the gene matches. Germline V CDR1 and CDR2: MDHEN, SYDVKM. This CDR3 is built from 16 residues. Here the CDR3 reads CASSAISGKFLYEQFF. The CDR3 DNA reads as TGTGCCAGCAGTGCTATTAGCGGGAAGTTTCTTTATGAGCAGTTCTTC.

The CDR3 sequence is CASSPGPSGGYTF. As DNA, the CDR3 is TGTGCCAGCAGTCCTGGACCGAGCGGGGGCTACACCTTC. The V call is TRBV5-6, the J call TRBJ1-2; unclear D gene. V was cut by 5 bases and J by 8 bases, with 16 bases left in between. This CDR3 has 13 residues. CDR1 and CDR2 (germline): SGHDT, YYEEEE.

The chain has TRBV6-1 and TRBJ1-1; possibly TRBD1 for D (6 bases). The CDR3 sequence is 15 residues long. Germline CDR1 reads MNHNS; CDR2 reads SASEGT. The germline V and J ends were trimmed by 4 bases and 1 base, with 13 bases remaining between them. In DNA, the CDR3 is TGTGCCAGCAGTGCCAGGGGCATTCCGAACACTGAAGCTTTCTTT. Translating gives CASSARGIPNTEAFF.

The gene calls are TRBV11-2 and TRBJ2-2; no definite D call. CDR1 SGHAT and CDR2 FQNNGV come from the germline V gene. This CDR3 comprises 15 residues. Trimming pared 1 base from V and 7 bases from J, leaving 13 bases between. This CDR3 reads CASSLVPSADGELFF. CDR3 coding DNA: TGTGCCAGCAGCTTAGTGCCCAGCGCGGACGGGGAGCTGTTTTTT.